This TCR beta chain was captured in a study of CD8 T cells in Susac syndrome. Losses at the gene ends were 3 bases for V and 8 bases for J; bases not matched to a gene: 6. Looked up from germline, CDR1 is LNHDA and CDR2 is SQIVND (reference sequence). The CDR3 totals 14 residues. In this sample, this clonotype turned up once. It was with random hexamers that roughly 0.5 to 1 ug RNA was reverse transcribed. TCRdb re-derived calls from the immunoSEQ multiplex PCR reads in MiXCR, one entry per CDR3 protein. This sample has 55,000 to 75,000 distinct CDR3 sequences, with around 93% found just once. This TCR was sampled from a human donor with Susac syndrome. The chain links TRBV19 to TRBJ2-1, with 8 bases matching TRBD1. Input material: CD4+ T cells from PBMCs. The CDR3 is CASSMGPGGHEQFF. Here the CDR3 DNA reads TGTGCCAGTAGTATGGGGCCAGGGGGCCATGAGCAGTTCTTC.